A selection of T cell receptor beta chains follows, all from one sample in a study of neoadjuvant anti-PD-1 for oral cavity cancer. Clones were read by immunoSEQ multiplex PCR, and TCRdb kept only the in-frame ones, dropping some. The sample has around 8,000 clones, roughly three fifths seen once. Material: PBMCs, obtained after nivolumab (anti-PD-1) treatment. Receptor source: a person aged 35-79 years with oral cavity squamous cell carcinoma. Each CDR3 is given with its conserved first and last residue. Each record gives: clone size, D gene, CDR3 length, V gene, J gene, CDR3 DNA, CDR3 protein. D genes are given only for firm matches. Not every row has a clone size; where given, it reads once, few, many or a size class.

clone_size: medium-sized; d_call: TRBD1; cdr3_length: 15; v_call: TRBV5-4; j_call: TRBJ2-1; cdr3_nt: TGTGCCAGCAGTTCCGGGACAGGCTCCTACAATGAGCAGTTCTTC; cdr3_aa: CASSSGTGSYNEQFF
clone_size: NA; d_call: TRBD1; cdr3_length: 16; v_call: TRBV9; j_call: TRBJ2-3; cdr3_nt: TGTGCCAGCAGCGCCGGGACAGGGCGGGGCACAGATACGCAGTATTTT; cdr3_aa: CASSAGTGRGTDTQYF
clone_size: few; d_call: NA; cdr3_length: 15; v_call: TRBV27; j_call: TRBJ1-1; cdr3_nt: TGTGCCAGCAGTTACATATCGACAGCGAACACTGAAGCTTTCTTT; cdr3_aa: CASSYISTANTEAFF
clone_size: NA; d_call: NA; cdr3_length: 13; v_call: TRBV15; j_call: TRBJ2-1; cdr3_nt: TGTGCCACCAGCAGAGAATCCAGGAATGAGCAGTTCTTC; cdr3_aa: CATSRESRNEQFF
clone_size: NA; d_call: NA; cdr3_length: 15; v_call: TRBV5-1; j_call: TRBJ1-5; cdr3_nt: TGCGCCAGCAGCTTGGGGGGGACGGCTAATCAGCCCCAGCATTTT; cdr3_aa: CASSLGGTANQPQHF
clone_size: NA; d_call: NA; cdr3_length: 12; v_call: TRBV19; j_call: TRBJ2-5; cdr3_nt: TGTGCCAGTGGTAGGGGGAGAGAGACCCAGTACTTC; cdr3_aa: CASGRGRETQYF
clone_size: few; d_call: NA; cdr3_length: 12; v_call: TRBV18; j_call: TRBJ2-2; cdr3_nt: TGTGCCAGCCCCCGGGCCACCGGGGAGCTGTTTTTT; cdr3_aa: CASPRATGELFF
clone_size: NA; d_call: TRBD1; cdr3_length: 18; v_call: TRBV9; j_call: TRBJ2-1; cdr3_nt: TGTGCCAGCAGCGCCAACCCCGGGACAGGGGGCTCCTACAATGAGCAGTTCTTC; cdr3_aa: CASSANPGTGGSYNEQFF
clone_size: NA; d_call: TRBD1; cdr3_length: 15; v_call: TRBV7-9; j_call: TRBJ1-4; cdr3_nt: TGTGCCAGCAGCCGACGACAGGGCACAATTGAAAAACTGTTTTTT; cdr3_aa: CASSRRQGTIEKLFF
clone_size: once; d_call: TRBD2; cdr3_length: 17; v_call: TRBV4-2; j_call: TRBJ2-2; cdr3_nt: TGTGCCAGCAGCCACAGAGCGGGGAACTCAAACACCGGGGAGCTGTTTTTT; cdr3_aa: CASSHRAGNSNTGELFF
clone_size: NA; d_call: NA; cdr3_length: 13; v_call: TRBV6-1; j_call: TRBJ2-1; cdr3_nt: TGTGCCAGCAGTGAATTCTTCTACAATGAGCAGTTCTTC; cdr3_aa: CASSEFFYNEQFF
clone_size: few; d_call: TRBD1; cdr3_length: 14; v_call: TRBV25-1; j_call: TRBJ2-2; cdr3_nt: TGTGCCAGCAGTGGGACAGGGGACACCGGGGAGCTGTTTTTT; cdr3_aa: CASSGTGDTGELFF
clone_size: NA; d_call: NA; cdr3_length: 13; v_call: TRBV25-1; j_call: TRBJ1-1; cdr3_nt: TGTGCCAGCAGTCGGAATAAAGACACTGAAGCTTTCTTT; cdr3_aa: CASSRNKDTEAFF
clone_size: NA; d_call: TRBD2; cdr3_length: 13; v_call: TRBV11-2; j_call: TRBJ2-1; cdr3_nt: TGTGCCAGCAGCCGGGGGGGGATCAATGAGCAGTTCTTC; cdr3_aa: CASSRGGINEQFF
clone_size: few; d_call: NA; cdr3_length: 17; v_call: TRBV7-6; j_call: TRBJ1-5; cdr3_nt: TGTGCCAGCAGCTTACTTCTCAGGGTTGACGCGGGTCAGCCCCAGCATTTT; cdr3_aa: CASSLLLRVDAGQPQHF
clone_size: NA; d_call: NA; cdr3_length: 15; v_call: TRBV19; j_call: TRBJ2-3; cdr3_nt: TGTGCCAGTAGTATAGTCGACAGAGGGTCAGATACGCAGTATTTT; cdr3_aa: CASSIVDRGSDTQYF
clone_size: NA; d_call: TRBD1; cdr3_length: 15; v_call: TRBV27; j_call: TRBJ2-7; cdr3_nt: TGTGCCAGCAGTTTGCGTCAGGGGGTATCCTACGAGCAGTACTTC; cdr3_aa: CASSLRQGVSYEQYF
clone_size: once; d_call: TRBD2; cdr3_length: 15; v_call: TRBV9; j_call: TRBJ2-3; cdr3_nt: TGTGCCAGCAGCCCCCGGACTAGCTTAGCAGATACGCAGTATTTT; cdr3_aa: CASSPRTSLADTQYF
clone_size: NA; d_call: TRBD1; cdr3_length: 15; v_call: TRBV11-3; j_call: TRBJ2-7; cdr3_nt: TGTGCCAGCAGCTTAGCGGGACAGGGTCCCTACGAGCAGTACTTC; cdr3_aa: CASSLAGQGPYEQYF
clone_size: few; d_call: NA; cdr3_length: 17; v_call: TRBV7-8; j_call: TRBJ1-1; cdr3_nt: TGTGCCAGCAGCTTAGCCCAGGGGTCTATCATGAACACTGAAGCTTTCTTT; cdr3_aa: CASSLAQGSIMNTEAFF
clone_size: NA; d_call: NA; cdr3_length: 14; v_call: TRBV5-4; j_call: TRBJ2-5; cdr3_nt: TGTGCCAGCAGCTTGGCAGGGGCTCAAGAGACCCAGTACTTC; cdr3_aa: CASSLAGAQETQYF
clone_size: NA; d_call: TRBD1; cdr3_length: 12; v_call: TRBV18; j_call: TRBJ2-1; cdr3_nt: TGTGCCAGCTCACCGACAGGGTATGAGCAGTTCTTC; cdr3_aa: CASSPTGYEQFF
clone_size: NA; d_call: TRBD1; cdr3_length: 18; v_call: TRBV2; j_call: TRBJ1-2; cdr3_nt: TGTGCCAGCAGTGAACTCACCAGAACCCTCGGGACAGGGGATGGCTACACCTTC; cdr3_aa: CASSELTRTLGTGDGYTF
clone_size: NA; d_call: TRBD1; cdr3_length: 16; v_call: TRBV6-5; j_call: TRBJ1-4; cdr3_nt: TGTGCCAGCAGTTACTCCCAGACAGGGGGGGATGAAAAACTGTTTTTT; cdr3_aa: CASSYSQTGGDEKLFF
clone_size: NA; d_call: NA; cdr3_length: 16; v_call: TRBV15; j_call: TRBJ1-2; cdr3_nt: TGTGCCACCAGCAGAGATCCTGGGGGCCGCCGGGGGGGCTACACCTTC; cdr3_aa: CATSRDPGGRRGGYTF
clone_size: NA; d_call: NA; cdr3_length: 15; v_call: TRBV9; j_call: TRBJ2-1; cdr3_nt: TGTGCCAGCAGCGTAGGTGCGGAGTCTTACAATGAGCAGTTCTTC; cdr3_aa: CASSVGAESYNEQFF
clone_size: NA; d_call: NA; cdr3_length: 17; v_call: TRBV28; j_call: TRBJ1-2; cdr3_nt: TGTGCCAGCAGTTTCTTAGGACAGTCCATAACGGGCTATGGCTACACCTTC; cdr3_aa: CASSFLGQSITGYGYTF
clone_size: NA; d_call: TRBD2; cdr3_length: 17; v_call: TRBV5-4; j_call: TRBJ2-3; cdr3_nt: TGTGCCAGCAGCCGATCTAGCGGGGGGGGCAGCACAGATACGCAGTATTTT; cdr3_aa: CASSRSSGGGSTDTQYF
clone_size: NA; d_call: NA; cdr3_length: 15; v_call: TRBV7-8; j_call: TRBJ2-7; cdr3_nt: TGTGCCAGCAGCTTATTGGGCAGGGGTACCTACGAGCAGTACTTC; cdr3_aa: CASSLLGRGTYEQYF
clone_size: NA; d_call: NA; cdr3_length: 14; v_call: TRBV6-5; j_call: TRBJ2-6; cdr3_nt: TGTGCCAGCAGTTACAACTCTGGGGCCAACGTCCTGACTTTC; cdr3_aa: CASSYNSGANVLTF
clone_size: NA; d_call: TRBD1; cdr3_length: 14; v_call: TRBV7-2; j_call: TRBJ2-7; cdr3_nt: TGTGCCAGCAGGCCCACGGGACAGGGCTACGAGCAGTACTTC; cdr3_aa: CASRPTGQGYEQYF
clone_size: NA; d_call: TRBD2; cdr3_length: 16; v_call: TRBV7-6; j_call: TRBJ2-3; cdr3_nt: TGTGCCAGCAGCCTTAGCGGGGGGGGATACACAGATACGCAGTATTTT; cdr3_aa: CASSLSGGGYTDTQYF
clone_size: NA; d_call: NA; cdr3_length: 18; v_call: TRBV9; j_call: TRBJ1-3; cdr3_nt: TGTGCCAGCAGCGTAGAGGGTACGGCGGCGAACTCTGGAAACACCATATATTTT; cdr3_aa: CASSVEGTAANSGNTIYF
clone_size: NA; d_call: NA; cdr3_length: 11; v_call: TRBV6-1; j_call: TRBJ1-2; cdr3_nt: TGTGCCAGCAGAGGGCCTAGCGGCTACACCTTC; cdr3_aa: CASRGPSGYTF
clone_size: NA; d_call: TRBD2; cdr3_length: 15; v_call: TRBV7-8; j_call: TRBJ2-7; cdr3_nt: TGTGCCAGCAATACCGGGGGGGGGCTCTCCTACGAGCAGTACTTC; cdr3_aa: CASNTGGGLSYEQYF
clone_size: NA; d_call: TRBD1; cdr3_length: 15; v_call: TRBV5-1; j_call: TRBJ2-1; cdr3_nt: TGCGCCAGCAGCTTTGCAGGGGGCTCTTACAATGAGCAGTTCTTC; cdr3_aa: CASSFAGGSYNEQFF
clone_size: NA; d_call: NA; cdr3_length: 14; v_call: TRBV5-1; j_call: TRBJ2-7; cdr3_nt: TGCGCCAGCATGGGGGGAGGAGGTGGCTACGAGCAGTACTTC; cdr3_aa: CASMGGGGGYEQYF
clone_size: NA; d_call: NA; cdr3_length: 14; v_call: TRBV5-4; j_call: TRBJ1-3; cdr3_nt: TGTGCCAGCAGCTCCAGGGGAGCTGGAAACACCATATATTTT; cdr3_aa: CASSSRGAGNTIYF
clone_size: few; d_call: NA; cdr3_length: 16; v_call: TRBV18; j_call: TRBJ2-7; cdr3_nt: TGTGCCAGCTCACCACCGGGACTCCCCAGGAACCACGAGCAGTACTTC; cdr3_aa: CASSPPGLPRNHEQYF
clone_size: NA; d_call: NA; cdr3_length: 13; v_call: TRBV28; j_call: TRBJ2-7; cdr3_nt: TGTGCCAGCACCCTGGCAGGGCGCTACGAGCAGTACTTC; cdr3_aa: CASTLAGRYEQYF
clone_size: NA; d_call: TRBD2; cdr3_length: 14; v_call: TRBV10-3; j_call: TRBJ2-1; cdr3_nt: TGTGCCATCAGTGGGGGACTAGGGCGGAATGAGCAGTTCTTC; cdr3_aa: CAISGGLGRNEQFF
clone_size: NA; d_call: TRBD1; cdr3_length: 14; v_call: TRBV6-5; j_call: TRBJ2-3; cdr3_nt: TGTGCCAGCAGGCGGACAGGGCCGTTGGATACGCAGTATTTT; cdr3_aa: CASRRTGPLDTQYF
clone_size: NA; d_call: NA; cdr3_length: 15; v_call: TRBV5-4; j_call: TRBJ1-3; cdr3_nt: TGTGCCAGCAGCTTGGGGAGGGCACCTGGAAACACCATATATTTT; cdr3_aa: CASSLGRAPGNTIYF
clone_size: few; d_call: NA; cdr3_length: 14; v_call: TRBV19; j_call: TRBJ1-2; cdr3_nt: TGTGCCAGTACCCTGACAGGCCCAACGGGCGGCTACACCTTC; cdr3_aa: CASTLTGPTGGYTF
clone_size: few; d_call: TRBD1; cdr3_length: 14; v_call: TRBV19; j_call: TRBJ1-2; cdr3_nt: TGTGCCAGTAGGACCGGGACAGGGCTCCCGGGCTACACCTTC; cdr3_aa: CASRTGTGLPGYTF
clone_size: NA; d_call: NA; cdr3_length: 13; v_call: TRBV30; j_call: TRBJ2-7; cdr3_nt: TGTGCCTGGAGTTATGCCAGGGCCCACGAGCAGTACTTC; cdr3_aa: CAWSYARAHEQYF
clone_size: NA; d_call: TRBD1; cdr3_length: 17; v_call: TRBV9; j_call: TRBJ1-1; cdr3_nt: TGTGCCAGCAGCGTAGGGACAGGGGGCGGTAGGGACACTGAAGCTTTCTTT; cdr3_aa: CASSVGTGGGRDTEAFF
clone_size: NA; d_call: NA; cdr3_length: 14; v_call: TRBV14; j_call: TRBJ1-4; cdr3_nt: TGTGCCAGCAGCCATGGGACGGTGAATGAAAAACTGTTTTTT; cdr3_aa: CASSHGTVNEKLFF
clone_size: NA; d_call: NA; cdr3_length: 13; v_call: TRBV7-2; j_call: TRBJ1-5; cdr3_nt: TGTGCCAGCAGCCCGTCGTTCGGGCAGCCCCAGCATTTT; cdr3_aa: CASSPSFGQPQHF
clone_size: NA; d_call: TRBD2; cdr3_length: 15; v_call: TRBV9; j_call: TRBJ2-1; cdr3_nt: TGTGCCAGCAGCCCCTCCGGGACTAGTGGCGATGAGCAGTTCTTC; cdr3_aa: CASSPSGTSGDEQFF
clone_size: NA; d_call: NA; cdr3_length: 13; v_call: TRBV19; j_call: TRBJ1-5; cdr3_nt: TGTGCCAGTTCGGCAGGGCATAGTCAGCCCCAGCATTTT; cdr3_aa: CASSAGHSQPQHF
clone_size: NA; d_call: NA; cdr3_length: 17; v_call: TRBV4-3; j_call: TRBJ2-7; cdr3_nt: TGCGCCAGCAGCCAAGGACTATCTGAAGCAGGGCCCTACGAGCAGTACTTC; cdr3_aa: CASSQGLSEAGPYEQYF
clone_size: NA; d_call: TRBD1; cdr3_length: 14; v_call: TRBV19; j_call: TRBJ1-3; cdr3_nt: TGTGCCAGTACCGGGACAGGGGGAAGAAACACCATATATTTT; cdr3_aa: CASTGTGGRNTIYF
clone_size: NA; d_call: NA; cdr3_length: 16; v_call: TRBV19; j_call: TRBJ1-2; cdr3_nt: TGTGCCAGTAGTATGACCGGGCTCGGAGGTGGCTATGGCTACACCTTC; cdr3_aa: CASSMTGLGGGYGYTF